Detailed here is one T cell receptor beta chain. Antigen: not known. These data come from a study of Tregs in tolerant kidney transplant recipients. This CDR3 has 16 residues. Trimming left V 0 bases short and J 10 bases short, with 16 bases between. Germline lookup yields CDR1 LGHNT and CDR2 FRNRAP. Sequencing was performed with immunoSEQ multiplex PCR; in TCRdb, only in-frame clones are kept and a portion is missing. The sample lists 45,000 to 55,000 clones, 91% occurring once. Study observations and caveats: Tolerant patients' donor-specific Tregs expanded beyond overall Tregs, suggesting antigen-driven growth. For some patients, primers changed over time, blocking nucleotide-level comparison. The most relevant donor-specific Treg TCRbeta repertoire apparently came from expansion with activated donor B cells.

Related graft donors supplied nonmyeloablative bone marrow transplants, and mixed chimerism was transient. Unstimulated Tregs (CD4+CD25+CD127-) and CD4+CD25- non-Tregs were sorted from PBMCs. The TCR sequence derives from a human patient who received a combined kidney and bone marrow transplant. Some T cells may have originated in the graft donor. This specimen was CD8+ T cells from blood (PBMCs), taken 24 months after the transplant. The rearrangement uses TRBV12-5 and TRBJ1-6, with TRBD1 as a possible D gene (5 bases). In nucleotides, the CDR3 is TGTGCTAGTGGTTTGGTACAAGACAGATCGAGGTCACCCCTCCACTTT. Protein product: CASGLVQDRSRSPLHF.